The entry below gives a single T cell receptor beta chain sequence along with its context. Its antigen is unidentified. This sample was included in a study of vaccination and CD4 T cells after COVID-19. Study-level background: Researchers treated cells with overlapping spike peptides taken from SARS-CoV-2, HCoV-NL63, HCoV-OC43 and HCoV-229E. In the control cultures, a CEFX pool, an HIV-1 Nef pool, or no peptide was supplied.

Indicated treatment: roughly ten-day PBMC culture with coronavirus spike peptide pools or control peptides (ViraFEST assay). Sequencing of cultured CD4+ T cell DNA used the Oncomine TCR Beta short-read assay. Via MiXCR, TCRdb re-called the PCR reads, giving one row per CDR3 protein. The sample holds around 15,000 distinct CDR3 sequences, approximately 54% seen once. Sequences were obtained from CD4+ T cells from blood, cultured in vitro. The sequence was obtained from a human donor who had recovered from COVID-19.

The CDR3 bases are TGTGCCAGCAGCGGTGAAAAGCCTAGCACAGATACGCAGTATTTT. Translated: CASSGEKPSTDTQYF. This chain uses TRBV2 with TRBJ2-3, with D unclear. This CDR3 has 15 amino acids. Germline V CDR1 and CDR2: SNHLY, FYNNEI. The ends were cut back, 6 bases at V and 0 bases at J, with 13 bases in the middle.